Following are 27 T cell receptor beta chains from one sample sequenced in a study of identical twins. TCRdb used MiXCR to reprocess the 5' RACE reads, holding one entry per CDR3 protein. The sample lists a few hundred thousand distinct CDR3 sequences, approximately 14% occurring once. These data were likewise used in another study, on yellow fever vaccine responses in identical twins.

The specimen sequenced was CD4+ T cells sorted from blood. Every receptor here comes from a woman aged 18 to 35 in good health.

There are many counts of this clonotype. The CDR3, as DNA: TGTGCCAGCAGCCGGTCGGCGGGAACGAACACCGGGGAGCTGTTTTTT. Protein: CASSRSAGTNTGELFF. The V call is TRBV6-2 or TRBV6-3, the J call TRBJ2-2; tentatively, D is TRBD2 (6 bases). The CDR3 has 16 amino acids. The germline V and J ends were trimmed by 6 bases and 0 bases, with 14 bases remaining between them. Germline values: CDR1 MNHEY, CDR2 SVGEGT.

This clonotype was picked up a small number of times. The rearrangement joins TRBV20-1 to TRBJ2-3; 12 bases match TRBD2. Germline assignment: CDR1 DFQATT and CDR2 SNEGSKA (reference sequence). Trimming cost V 1 base and J 3 bases; bases outside gene matches: 5. The CDR3 loop spans 16 amino acids. CDR3 bases: TGCAGTGCTAGAGGTTCGACTAGCGGGGGAACAGATACGCAGTATTTT. Protein sequence: CSARGSTSGGTDTQYF.

The chain employs TRBV4-2 and TRBJ2-2, with a weak D call TRBD1 (5 bases). With 0 bases removed from V and 5 bases from J, the gap between germline ends came to 16 bases. The CDR3 consists of 17 residues. In germline, CDR1 is LGHNA, CDR2 YNFKEQ. CDR3 DNA: TGTGCCAGCAGCCAAGACGCGACAGCTGGCAAGACCGGGGAGCTGTTTTTT. Translation: CASSQDATAGKTGELFF.

This chain links TRBV28 with TRBJ2-7; D gene unclear. Germline V CDR1 and CDR2: MDHEN, SYDVKM. The CDR3 covers 13 residues. V lost 3 bases and J 6 bases, leaving 12 bases between the germline ends. The DNA for the CDR3 is TGTGCCAGCAGTTTTCACGGACCTTCCGAGCAGTACTTC. Its protein is CASSFHGPSEQYF. Drawing the rest from reference TRBV28 and TRBJ2-7, the complete variable domain is DVKVTQSSRYLVKRTGEKVFLECVQDMDHENMFWYRQDPGLGLRLIYFSYDVKMKEKGDIPEGYSVSREKKERFSLILESASTNQTSMYLCASSFHGPSEQYFGPGTRLTVT.

This clonotype came up a few times. The chain has TRBV29-1 and TRBJ2-3; D may be TRBD2 (7 bases). Germline assignment: CDR1 SQVTM and CDR2 ANQGSEA. Trimming took off 3 bases at V and 5 bases at J, with 15 bases between the two ends. The CDR3 consists of 14 residues. Here the CDR3 reads CSVDFWGGKDTQYF. In nucleotides, the CDR3 is TGCAGCGTTGATTTTTGGGGGGGCAAAGATACGCAGTATTTT.

The chain is built from TRBV10-3 and TRBJ2-1; no reliable D call. The CDR3 sequence is 12 residues long. V lost 10 bases and J 9 bases, leaving 16 bases between the germline ends. Germline CDR1 is ENHRY and CDR2 is SYGVKD. The CDR3 loop is CATRLSEGEQFF. In DNA, the CDR3 is TGTGCCACCCGTTTATCAGAAGGTGAGCAGTTCTTC.

This clonotype was counted a few times. The chain links TRBV7-8 to TRBJ2-1; D possibly corresponds to TRBD1 (5 bases). Germline-derived CDR1 and CDR2 are SGHVS and FQNEAQ. V lost 5 bases and J 8 bases, leaving 25 bases between the germline ends. CDR3 length: 17 amino acids. Here the CDR3 reads CASSPPTGRAKAHEQFF. The CDR3 DNA reads TGTGCCAGCAGCCCTCCAACCGGCAGGGCTAAAGCCCATGAGCAGTTCTTC.

The chain uses TRBV29-1 and TRBJ2-2, with 7 bases matching TRBD1. This CDR3 region has 15 residues. In germline, CDR1 is SQVTM, CDR2 ANQGSEA. Trimming at V came to 6 bases and at J to 0 bases, leaving 7 bases not matched to a gene. The CDR3 sequence: CSVGQAKSNTGELFF. The CDR3, as DNA: TGCAGCGTCGGACAGGCGAAATCGAACACCGGGGAGCTGTTTTTT.

The chain links TRBV11-3 to TRBJ2-1, with 7 bases identical to TRBD2. Germline V gives CDR1 SGHNT, CDR2 YENEEA. The CDR3 runs to 16 residues. Trimming removed 5 bases from V and 3 bases from J; junction bases left unmatched: 10. The CDR3 protein is CASSPGAGRDYNEQFF. CDR3 in DNA: TGTGCCAGCAGCCCCGGAGCGGGGCGGGACTACAATGAGCAGTTCTTC. The variable domain in full, completed from reference TRBV11-3 and TRBJ2-1, reads EAGVVQSPRYKIIEKKQPVAFWCNPISGHNTLYWYLQNLGQGPELLIRYENEEAVDDSQLPKDRFSAERLKGVDSTLKIQPAELGDSAVYLCASSPGAGRDYNEQFFGPGTRLTVL.

The rearrangement joins TRBV7-2 to TRBJ2-1, with a weak D call TRBD2 (5 bases). Between the trimmed V and J ends, which lost 3 bases and 6 bases, there was a span of 12 bases. The CDR3 length is 14 residues. CDR1 is SGHTA and CDR2 is FQGNSA in the germline V gene. CDR3: CASSFTGSSNEQFF. CDR3 DNA sequence: TGTGCCAGCAGCTTTACGGGGTCGAGCAATGAGCAGTTCTTC.

At least ten counts were recorded for this clonotype. CDR3 amino acids: CASNRDGDNQPQHF. The CDR3 coding sequence is TGTGCCAGCAATCGGGACGGGGACAATCAGCCCCAGCATTTT. V and J are TRBV12-3 or TRBV12-4 and TRBJ1-5; tentative D call: TRBD1 (5 bases). V lost 7 bases and J 3 bases, leaving 13 bases between the germline ends. The CDR3 extends over 14 amino acids.

In its sample, this clonotype was seen many times. This sequence joins TRBV5-1 and TRBJ1-1, with 8 nucleotides matching TRBD1. This CDR3 contains 16 residues. From germline, CDR1 is SGHRS and CDR2 YFSETQ. J lost 7 bases, V lost 0 bases, and 11 bases had no gene match. The CDR3 DNA reads TGCGCCAGCAGCTTGGCTACGGGCGGGACAGGTCGTGAAGCTTTCTTT. This codes for CASSLATGGTGREAFF.

This clonotype was picked up many times. V and J are TRBV24-1 and TRBJ2-1, with 12 bases matching TRBD2. V gave up 4 bases and J gave up 8 bases; unmatched junction bases: 8. CDR1 is KGHDR, CDR2 SFDVKD, per germline. This CDR3 region has 16 residues. CDR3 region: CATSEPGLAGWDEQFF. CDR3 DNA: TGTGCCACCAGTGAGCCTGGACTAGCGGGATGGGATGAGCAGTTCTTC.

The chain is built from TRBV19 and TRBJ2-1, with TRBD2 as a possible D gene (6 bases). V lost 9 bases and J 5 bases, leaving 17 bases between the germline ends. The CDR3 length is 14 residues. Germline V gene data show CDR1 as LNHDA and CDR2 as SQIVND (reference sequence). Here the CDR3 DNA reads TGTGCCAGCGCCGGGACTGAAATAAACAATGAGCAGTTCTTC. It yields the protein CASAGTEINNEQFF.

Concerning this clonotype itself: A junction end diverges from the germline sequence, so it may reflect a read error. For the CDR3, the DNA is TGTGCCAGCAGGGAAGACAGGACCCACAATGAGCAGTTCTTC. It is translated as CASREDRTHNEQFF. The V call is TRBV2, the J call TRBJ2-1, with TRBD1 as a possible D gene (6 bases). CDR1 and CDR2 (germline): SNHLY, FYNNEI. The CDR3 runs to 14 residues.

The V call is TRBV5-1, the J call TRBJ2-5; TRBD2 aligns across 7 bases. Germline V gene lookup returns CDR1 SGHRS and CDR2 YFSETQ. V was pared by 0 bases and J by 5 bases, with 1 base of the junction left unmatched. The CDR3 extends over 13 amino acids. DNA of the CDR3: TGCGCCAGCAGCTTGGAAGCGGGGGAGACCCAGTACTTC. It translates to CASSLEAGETQYF. The full variable domain, completed using reference TRBV5-1 and TRBJ2-5, is KAGVTQTPRYLIKTRGQQVTLSCSPISGHRSVSWYQQTPGQGLQFLFEYFSETQRNKGNFPGRFSGRQFSNSRSEMNVSTLELGDSALYLCASSLEAGETQYFGPGTRLLVL.

This clonotype was seen ten or more times. J is TRBJ2-3 and V is TRBV2, with D tentatively TRBD1 (5 bases). This CDR3 region has 15 residues. Germline lookup yields CDR1 SNHLY and CDR2 FYNNEI. V gave up 7 bases and J gave up 1 base, with 15 bases separating them. In DNA, the CDR3 is TGTGCCAGCAAGGTCGAAGGGGCTGGCACAGATACGCAGTATTTT. This encodes CASKVEGAGTDTQYF.

The CDR3 sequence is CASNLNEGGEQFF. The CDR3 coding sequence is TGTGCCAGCAACCTAAACGAGGGTGGTGAGCAGTTCTTC. V gene TRBV3-1 combines with J gene TRBJ2-1; TRBD2 is a possible D gene (5 bases). Germline V gene data show CDR1 as LGHDT and CDR2 as YNNKEL (reference sequence). This CDR3 contains 13 residues. Trimming pared 7 bases from V and 9 bases from J, leaving 16 bases between.

This clonotype was observed a handful of times. The chain employs TRBV30 and TRBJ2-5; D is undetermined. Trimming left V 3 bases short and J 5 bases short, with 13 bases between. The CDR3 totals 13 residues. CDR1 and CDR2 (germline): GTSNPN, SVGIG (reference sequence). CDR3 sequence reads: CAWSSPNAETQYF. The CDR3 bases are TGTGCCTGGAGCTCTCCGAATGCGGAGACCCAGTACTTC.

The J gene is TRBJ2-2, the V gene TRBV5-1, with D possibly TRBD1 on 6 matching bases. Germline values: CDR1 SGHRS, CDR2 YFSETQ. The CDR3 runs 16 residues. Trimming pared 0 bases from V and 6 bases from J, leaving 15 bases between. Here the CDR3 reads CASSLAPMQGSGELFF. The DNA of the CDR3 is TGCGCCAGCAGCTTGGCCCCGATGCAGGGGTCCGGGGAGCTGTTTTTT.

This clonotype showed up many times. The rearrangement links TRBV3-1 to TRBJ2-3, with TRBD2 matching over 12 bases. With 6 bases clipped from V and 7 bases from J, the junction kept 14 bases outside the gene matches. CDR1 and CDR2 from the germline V gene are LGHDT and YNNKEL (reference sequence). The length of the CDR3 is 17 residues. CDR3 nucleotide sequence: TGTGCCAGCAGTGCTGGACTAGCGGGGCTCCCCGTAAATACGCAGTATTTT. This sequence encodes CASSAGLAGLPVNTQYF.

The J gene is TRBJ1-5, the V gene TRBV5-5; D is unclear. Germline V gene data show CDR1 as SGHKS and CDR2 as YYEKEE (reference sequence). This CDR3 contains 15 residues. V lost 1 base and J 0 bases, leaving 8 bases between the germline ends. The CDR3 protein is CASSLMGYSNQPQHF. DNA of the CDR3: TGTGCCAGCAGCTTGATGGGATATAGCAATCAGCCCCAGCATTTT.

V gene TRBV3-1 combines with J gene TRBJ1-1; 9 bases align to TRBD1. CDR3 length: 14 residues. CDR1 is LGHDT and CDR2 is YNNKEL in the germline V gene (reference sequence). The junction had 6 bases not matched to a gene; V was cut back by 2 bases and J by 8 bases. The CDR3 reads CASSQNPGQGEAFF. CDR3 bases: TGTGCCAGCAGCCAAAATCCGGGACAGGGAGAAGCTTTCTTT.

This clonotype turned up a few times. The chain carries TRBV5-4 and TRBJ2-5; 8 nucleotides align to TRBD1. Germline assignment: CDR1 SGHNT and CDR2 YYREEE (reference sequence). V shed 4 bases and J 5 bases; nucleotides not matched to a gene: 10. CDR3 length: 15 residues. The chain's CDR3 is CASSPTRGLGETQYF. The DNA for the CDR3 is TGTGCCAGCAGCCCCACCAGGGGGCTCGGGGAGACCCAGTACTTC.

This clonotype came up many times. The rearrangement joins TRBV20-1 to TRBJ2-1; 8 bases match TRBD1. The CDR3 loop spans 14 amino acids. In germline, CDR1 is DFQATT, CDR2 SNEGSKA (reference sequence). Trimming cost V 5 bases and J 0 bases; bases outside gene matches: 3. The CDR3: CSARQGSSYNEQFF. The CDR3 nucleotides read TGCAGTGCTCGACAGGGGAGCTCCTACAATGAGCAGTTCTTC.

This clonotype was found a few times. The chain employs TRBV5-1 and TRBJ1-6; 9 bases are a match to TRBD1. CDR1 SGHRS and CDR2 YFSETQ come from the germline V gene. The trim removed 5 bases at V and 7 bases at J, leaving 7 bases unmatched. This CDR3 contains 15 residues. CDR3 loop: CASRETGTGNSPLHF. DNA for the CDR3: TGCGCCAGCAGAGAAACCGGGACAGGGAATTCACCCCTCCACTTT.

The sample holds a few counts of this clonotype. The chain links TRBV4-3 to TRBJ2-7, with TRBD1 matching 8 bases. V lost 8 bases to trimming and J lost 3 bases; unmatched junction nucleotides: 12. CDR1 and CDR2 from the germline V gene are LGHNA and YSLEER. This CDR3 is 15 amino acids long. The CDR3 spells CASCYGTGGDYEQYF. CDR3 sequence (DNA): TGCGCCAGCTGTTACGGGACAGGTGGGGACTACGAGCAGTACTTC.